This T cell receptor beta chain was identified in a study of brain T cells in children with intractable seizures. V was trimmed by 6 bases and J by 0 bases, leaving 12 bases between them. The CDR3 is 14 residues long. Germline CDR1 and CDR2: LNHDA and SQIVND (reference sequence). Sequencing used immunoSEQ multiplex PCR; TCRdb keeps in-frame clones, though not all of them. The sample has about 80,000 clones, 91% seen once; the top ten hold around 24%. This TCR came from a girl aged 2 to 10 with Rasmussen encephalitis and intractable seizures. This sequence joins TRBV19 and TRBJ2-7; D may match TRBD1 or TRBD2 (5 bases each). The starting material was peripheral blood, obtained at surgery. CDR3 nucleotides: TGTGCCAGTAGCCGGGACGGGATCTCCTACGAGCAGTACTTC. It encodes CASSRDGISYEQYF.